This T cell receptor (beta chain) was retrieved from a study of blood T cell repertoires in COVID-19. Study at large: Samples taken during acute and convalescent COVID-19 were collected in the United States, Italy and Spain.

Per the original data handling: Amplifying reference gene primers gave estimates of nucleated cell counts. The method was immunoSEQ multiplex PCR; TCRdb's version includes in-frame clones alone and lacks a portion of them. Clone size and V and J calls were adopted from that table, with D and trimming inferred from the DNA. Of about 300,000 clones listed, around 87% are singletons. This clonotype was sampled from a man between 65 and 80 years old with acute or convalescent COVID-19. The specimen was peripheral blood.

The CDR3 here is CASSAQAGGSYNEQFF. As DNA, the CDR3 is TGTGCCAGCAGTGCCCAAGCGGGGGGTTCCTACAATGAGCAGTTCTTC. The chain is built from TRBV6-4 and TRBJ2-1; 9 bases line up with TRBD2. With V trimmed by 4 bases and J by 1 base, 5 bases remained unmatched. The CDR3 has 16 amino acids. Germline values: CDR1 MRHNA, CDR2 SNTAGT.